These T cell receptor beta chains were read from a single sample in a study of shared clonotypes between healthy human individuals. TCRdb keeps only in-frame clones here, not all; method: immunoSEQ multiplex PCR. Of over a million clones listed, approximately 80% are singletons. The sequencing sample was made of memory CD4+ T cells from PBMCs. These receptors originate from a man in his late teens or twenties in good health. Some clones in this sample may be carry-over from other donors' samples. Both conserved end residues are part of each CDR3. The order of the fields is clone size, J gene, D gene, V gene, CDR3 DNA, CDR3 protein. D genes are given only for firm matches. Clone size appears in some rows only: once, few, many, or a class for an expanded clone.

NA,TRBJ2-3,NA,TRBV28,TGTGCCAGCAGTTTGGAGGGGGCGGGACGCCTCACAGATACGCAGTATTTT,CASSLEGAGRLTDTQYF
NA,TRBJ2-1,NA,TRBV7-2,TGTGCCAGCAGCTCGACCTTCAATGAGCAGTTCTTC,CASSSTFNEQFF
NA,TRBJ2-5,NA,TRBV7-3,TGTGCCAGCAGCTTTGATACAGGGATCCAGTACTTC,CASSFDTGIQYF
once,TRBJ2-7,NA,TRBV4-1,TGCGCCAGCAGCCAAGTATTTGGACCTCCGGGGGAGCAGTACTTC,CASSQVFGPPGEQYF
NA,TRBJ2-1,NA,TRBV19,TGTGCCAGTAGTACGGGACTGTGGGGTGAGCAGTTCTTC,CASSTGLWGEQFF
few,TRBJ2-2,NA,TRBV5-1,TGCGCCAGCAGCTTAGGGACACCAAACACCGGGGAGCTGTTTTTT,CASSLGTPNTGELFF
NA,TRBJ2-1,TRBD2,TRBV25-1,TGTGCCAGCAGTGAATCCCTAGCGGGGGTCAATGAGCAGTTCTTC,CASSESLAGVNEQFF
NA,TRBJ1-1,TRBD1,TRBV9,TGTGCCAGCAGCGTAGCATCCGGACAGGGCGCCTCTGCTTTCTTT,CASSVASGQGASAFF
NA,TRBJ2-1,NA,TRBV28,TGTGCCAGCAGTATCAGGGCCCCCTTCTACAATGAGCAGTTCTTC,CASSIRAPFYNEQFF
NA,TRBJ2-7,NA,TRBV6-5,TGTGCCAGCAGCCCAGCCGGACAGATCAACTACGAGCAGTACTTC,CASSPAGQINYEQYF
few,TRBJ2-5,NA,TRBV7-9,TGTGCCAGCAGCTTGGGACTTATTGGGACCCAGTACTTC,CASSLGLIGTQYF